The T cell receptor beta chain under discussion was sequenced for a study of vaccination and CD4 T cells after COVID-19. Treatment described: approximately 10-day PBMC culture with coronavirus spike peptide pools or control peptides (ViraFEST assay). ViraFEST used peptide pools to expand antigen-specific T cells and subsequently sequenced their TCRs. Cultured CD4+ T cell DNA underwent sequencing with the Oncomine TCR Beta short-read assay. One entry per CDR3 protein results from TCRdb running MiXCR on the PCR reads. The sample contains about 16,000 distinct CDR3 sequences, roughly 50% of which appear only once. Details on this clonotype: As yet, its antigen is unknown.

Germline CDR1 SGHNT, CDR2 YYREEE (reference sequence). The CDR3 consists of 14 residues. Trimming removed 4 bases from V and 6 bases from J, with 16 bases in between. This chain uses TRBV5-4 with TRBJ1-1, with a possible D match to TRBD1 (6 bases). The starting material was CD4+ T cells from blood, cultured in vitro, obtained before SARS-CoV-2 vaccination. This receptor was obtained from a human donor who had recovered from COVID-19. The CDR3 DNA is TGTGCCAGCAGCATGACAGGTAATAGCGCTGAAGCTTTCTTT. Its protein is CASSMTGNSAEAFF.